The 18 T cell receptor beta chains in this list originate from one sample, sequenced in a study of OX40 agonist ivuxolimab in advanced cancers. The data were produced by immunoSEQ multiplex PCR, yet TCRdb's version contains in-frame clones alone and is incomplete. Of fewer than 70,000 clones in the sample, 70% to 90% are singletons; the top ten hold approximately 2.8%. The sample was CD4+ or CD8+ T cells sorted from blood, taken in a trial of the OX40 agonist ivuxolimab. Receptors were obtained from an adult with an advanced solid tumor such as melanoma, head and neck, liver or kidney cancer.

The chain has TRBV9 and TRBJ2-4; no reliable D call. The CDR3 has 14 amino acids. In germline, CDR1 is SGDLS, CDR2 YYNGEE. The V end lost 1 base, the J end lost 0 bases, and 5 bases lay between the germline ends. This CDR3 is CASSVPIAKNIQYF. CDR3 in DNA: TGTGCCAGCAGCGTACCAATAGCCAAAAACATTCAGTACTTC. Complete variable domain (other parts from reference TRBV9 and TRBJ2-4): DSGVTQTPKHLITATGQRVTLRCSPRSGDLSVYWYQQSLDQGLQFLIQYYNGEERAKGNILERFSAQQFPDLHSELNLSSLELGDSALYFCASSVPIAKNIQYFGAGTRLSVL.

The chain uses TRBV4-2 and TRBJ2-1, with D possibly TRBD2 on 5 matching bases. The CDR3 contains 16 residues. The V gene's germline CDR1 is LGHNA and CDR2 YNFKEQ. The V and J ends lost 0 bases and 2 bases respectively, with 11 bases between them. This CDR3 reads CASSQDTRAAYNEQFF. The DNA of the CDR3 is TGTGCCAGCAGCCAAGATACGCGGGCCGCCTACAATGAGCAGTTCTTC.

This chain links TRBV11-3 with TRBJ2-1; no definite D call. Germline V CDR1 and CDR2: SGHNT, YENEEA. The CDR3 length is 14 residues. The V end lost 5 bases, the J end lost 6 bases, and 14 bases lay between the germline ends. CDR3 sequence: CASSPNVGSNEQFF. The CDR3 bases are TGTGCCAGCAGCCCAAACGTGGGGTCCAATGAGCAGTTCTTC.

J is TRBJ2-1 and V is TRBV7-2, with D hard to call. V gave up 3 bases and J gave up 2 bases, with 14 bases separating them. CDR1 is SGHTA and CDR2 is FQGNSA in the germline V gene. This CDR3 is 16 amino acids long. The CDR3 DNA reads TGTGCCAGCAGCTTCCTGTGGATCCCGACCTACAATGAGCAGTTCTTC. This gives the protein CASSFLWIPTYNEQFF. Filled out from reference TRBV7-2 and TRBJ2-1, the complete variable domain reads GAGVSQSPSNKVTEKGKDVELRCDPISGHTALYWYRQSLGQGLEFLIYFQGNSAPDKSGLPSDRFSAERTGGSVSTLTIQRTQQEDSAVYLCASSFLWIPTYNEQFFGPGTRLTVL.

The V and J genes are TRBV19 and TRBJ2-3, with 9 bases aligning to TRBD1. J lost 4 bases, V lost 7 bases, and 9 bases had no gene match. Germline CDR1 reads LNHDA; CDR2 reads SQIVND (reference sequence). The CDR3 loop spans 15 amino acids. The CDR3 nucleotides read TGTGCCAGTACCTCGAGGGACAGGGCCTCAGATACGCAGTATTTT. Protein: CASTSRDRASDTQYF.

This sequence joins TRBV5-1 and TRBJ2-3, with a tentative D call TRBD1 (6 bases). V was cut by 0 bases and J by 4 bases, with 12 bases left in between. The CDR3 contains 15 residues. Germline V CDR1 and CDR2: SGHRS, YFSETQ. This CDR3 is CASSLGGQPPDTQYF. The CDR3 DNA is TGCGCCAGCAGCTTGGGAGGACAGCCCCCAGATACGCAGTATTTT.

CDR3 sequence: CATSRGVETQYF. CDR3 in DNA: TGTGCCACCAGCAGAGGCGTGGAGACCCAGTACTTC. The chain links TRBV15 to TRBJ2-5; D is unresolved. Deletions cut 1 base from V and 5 bases from J, with 5 bases between. The CDR3 has 12 residues. Germline CDR1 and CDR2: LNHNV and YYDKDF (reference sequence). The full variable domain, completed using reference TRBV15 and TRBJ2-5, is DAMVIQNPRYQVTQFGKPVTLSCSQTLNHNVMYWYQQKSSQAPKLLFHYYDKDFNNEADTPDNFQSRRPNTSFCFLDIRSPGLGDTAMYLCATSRGVETQYFGPGTRLLVL.

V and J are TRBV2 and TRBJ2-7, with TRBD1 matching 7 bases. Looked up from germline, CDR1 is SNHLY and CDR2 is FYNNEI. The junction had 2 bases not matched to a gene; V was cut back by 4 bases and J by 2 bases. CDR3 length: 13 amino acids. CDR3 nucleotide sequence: TGTGCCAGCAGTGCGGGACAGACCTACGAGCAGTACTTC. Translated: CASSAGQTYEQYF.

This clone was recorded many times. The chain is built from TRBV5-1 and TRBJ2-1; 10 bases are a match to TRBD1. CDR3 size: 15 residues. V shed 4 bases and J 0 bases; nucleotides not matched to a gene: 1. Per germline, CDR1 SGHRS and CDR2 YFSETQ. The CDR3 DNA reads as TGCGCCAGCAGCCGGGACAGGGGCTCCTACAATGAGCAGTTCTTC. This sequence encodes CASSRDRGSYNEQFF.

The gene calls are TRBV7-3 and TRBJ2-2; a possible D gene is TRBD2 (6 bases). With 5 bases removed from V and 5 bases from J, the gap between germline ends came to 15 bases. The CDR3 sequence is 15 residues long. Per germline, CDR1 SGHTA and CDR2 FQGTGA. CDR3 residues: CASSRPPGGTGELFF. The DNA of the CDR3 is TGTGCCAGCAGCCGACCCCCTGGGGGGACCGGGGAGCTGTTTTTT.

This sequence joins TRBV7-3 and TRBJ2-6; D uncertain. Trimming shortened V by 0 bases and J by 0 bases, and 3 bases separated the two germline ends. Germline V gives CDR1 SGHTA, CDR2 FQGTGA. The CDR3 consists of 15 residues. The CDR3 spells CASSLTTSGANVLTF. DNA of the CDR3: TGTGCCAGCAGCTTAACGACCTCTGGGGCCAACGTCCTGACTTTC.

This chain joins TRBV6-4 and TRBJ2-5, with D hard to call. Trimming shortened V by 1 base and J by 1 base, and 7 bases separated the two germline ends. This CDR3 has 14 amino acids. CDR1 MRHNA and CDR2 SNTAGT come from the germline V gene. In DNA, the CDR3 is TGTGCCAGCAGTGACTTGACACCCCAAGAGACCCAGTACTTC. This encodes CASSDLTPQETQYF.

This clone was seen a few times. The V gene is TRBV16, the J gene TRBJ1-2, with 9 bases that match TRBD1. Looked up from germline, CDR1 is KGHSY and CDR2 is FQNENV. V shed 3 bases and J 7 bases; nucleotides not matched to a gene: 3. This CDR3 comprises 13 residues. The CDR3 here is CASSHGQGSGYTF. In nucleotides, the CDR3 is TGTGCCAGCAGCCACGGACAGGGGAGTGGCTACACCTTC.

Here the CDR3 reads CASKGTGKETQYF. The CDR3 DNA reads as TGCGCCAGCAAAGGGACAGGAAAGGAGACCCAGTACTTC. This chain links TRBV5-1 with TRBJ2-5, with TRBD1 matching over 8 bases. Per germline, CDR1 SGHRS and CDR2 YFSETQ. V shed 6 bases and J 5 bases; nucleotides not matched to a gene: 6. The CDR3 runs to 13 residues. The full variable domain, with the rest looked up from reference TRBV5-1 and TRBJ2-5, is KAGVTQTPRYLIKTRGQQVTLSCSPISGHRSVSWYQQTPGQGLQFLFEYFSETQRNKGNFPGRFSGRQFSNSRSEMNVSTLELGDSALYLCASKGTGKETQYFGPGTRLLVL.

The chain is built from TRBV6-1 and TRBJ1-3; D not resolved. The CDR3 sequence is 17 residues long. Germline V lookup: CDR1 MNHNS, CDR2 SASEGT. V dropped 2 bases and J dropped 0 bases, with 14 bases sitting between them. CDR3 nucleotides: TGTGCCAGCAGTGAACATTCCGGCGAGAGCTCTGGAAACACCATATATTTT. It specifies CASSEHSGESSGNTIYF.

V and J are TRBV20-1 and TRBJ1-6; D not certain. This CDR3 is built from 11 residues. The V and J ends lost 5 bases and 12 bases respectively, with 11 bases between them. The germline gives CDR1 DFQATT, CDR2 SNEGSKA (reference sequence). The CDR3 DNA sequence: TGCAGTGCTCGCCAAACACTACCCCTCCACTTT. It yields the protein CSARQTLPLHF.

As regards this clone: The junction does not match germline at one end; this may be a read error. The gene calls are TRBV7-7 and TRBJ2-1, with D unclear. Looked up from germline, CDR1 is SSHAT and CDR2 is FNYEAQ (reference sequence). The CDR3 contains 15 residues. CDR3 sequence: CASSSLPGPVHEQFF. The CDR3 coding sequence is TGTGCTAGCAGCTCACTACCCGGCCCAGTCCATGAGCAGTTCTTC.

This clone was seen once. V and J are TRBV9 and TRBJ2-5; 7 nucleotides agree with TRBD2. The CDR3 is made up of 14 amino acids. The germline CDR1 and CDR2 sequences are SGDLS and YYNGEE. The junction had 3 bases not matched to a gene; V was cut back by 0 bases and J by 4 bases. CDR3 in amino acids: CASSVAGGGETQYF. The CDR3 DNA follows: TGTGCCAGCAGCGTAGCGGGGGGAGGAGAGACCCAGTACTTC.